This T cell receptor (beta chain) is from a study of blood T cells in healthy people across ages. Regarding the study as a whole: The recorded TCR beta diversity per million T cells decreased in a roughly linear manner with age.

This clonotype showed up just a few times. Its matching antigen is unknown. A second about 7 to 12 cycle PCR used barcoded and J-beta primers. A template-switch adaptor that had 12 random nucleotides put a tag on each cDNA molecule. Every individual sample yielded 2.5 million or more paired-end reads (each containing CDR3). TCRdb used MiXCR to reprocess the 5' RACE reads, holding one entry per CDR3 protein. The sample lists about 1.5 million distinct CDR3 sequences, about 43% occurring once. The V gene end was trimmed by 1 base and the J gene end by 7 bases; junction bases not matched to a gene: 3. CDR1 and CDR2 from the germline V gene are SGHTA and FQGNSA. CDR3 length: 16 residues.

Sequencing was done on a sample of blood. The chain links TRBV7-2 to TRBJ2-3, with TRBD2 identical over 15 bases. This sequence originates from a woman aged 18-29 years in good health. This CDR3 reads CASSLEGTSGRNTQYF. The DNA for the CDR3 is TGTGCCAGCAGCTTAGAGGGGACTAGCGGGAGGAATACGCAGTATTTT.